These 21 T cell receptor beta chains were all obtained from the same sample, sequenced in a study of identical twins. TCRdb recomputed calls from the 5' RACE reads with MiXCR, one row per CDR3 protein. Of roughly 1,500,000 distinct CDR3 sequences listed, about 32% were seen once; the top ten hold roughly 0.3%. The sequenced sample consisted of cord blood. All receptors come from a newborn girl in good health.

The chain is built from TRBV20-1 and TRBJ2-1, with D perhaps assigned TRBD1 or TRBD2 (5 bases each). The germline V gene encodes CDR1 DFQATT and CDR2 SNEGSKA (reference sequence). Trimming removed 0 bases from V and 2 bases from J, with 17 bases in between. The CDR3 totals 17 residues. In DNA form, the CDR3 reads TGCAGTGCTAGAGACGTGTCTAAGTGGGGGACCTACAATGAGCAGTTCTTC. Its protein is CSARDVSKWGTYNEQFF.

The genes are TRBV3-1 and TRBJ2-7; a weak D match, TRBD1 (6 bases). V was trimmed by 0 bases and J by 7 bases, leaving 19 bases between them. The germline gives CDR1 LGHDT, CDR2 YNNKEL (reference sequence). This CDR3 has 16 residues. Written as DNA, the CDR3 is TGTGCCAGCAGCCAAGACGCTAGGATGGGACACAATGAGCAGTACTTC. Translating gives CASSQDARMGHNEQYF.

V is TRBV20-1 and J is TRBJ2-5; perhaps TRBD1 as D (5 bases). In germline, CDR1 is DFQATT, CDR2 SNEGSKA (reference sequence). This CDR3 has 13 amino acids. V lost 3 bases and J 3 bases, leaving 11 bases between the germline ends. The CDR3 bases are TGCAGTGCTAGCGGCAGGGCCAAAGAGACCCAGTACTTC. It codes for CSASGRAKETQYF.

A few counts support this clonotype. The genes are TRBV28 and TRBJ1-2; 9 bases are shared with TRBD1. The CDR3 is 14 amino acids. J was trimmed by 7 bases and V by 6 bases; bases with no gene match: 9. CDR1 and CDR2 from the germline V gene are MDHEN and SYDVKM. The CDR3 loop reads CASRLTGGSGGYTF. Written as DNA, the CDR3 is TGTGCCAGCAGACTGACAGGGGGTTCAGGTGGCTACACCTTC.

The rearrangement links TRBV7-2 to TRBJ2-5; a possible D gene is TRBD2 (5 bases). This CDR3 has 12 amino acids. Trimming left V 5 bases short and J 9 bases short, with 13 bases between. Germline CDR1 SGHTA, CDR2 FQGNSA. This CDR3 reads CASSPAGRAQYF. The DNA of the CDR3 is TGTGCCAGCAGCCCTGCGGGTAGGGCCCAGTACTTC.

The chain joins TRBV20-1 to TRBJ1-3; 7 positions agree with TRBD1. CDR3 length: 14 residues. The J segment lost 4 bases and the V segment lost 2 bases, leaving 5 bases of the junction unmatched. From germline, CDR1 is DFQATT and CDR2 SNEGSKA (reference sequence). Here the CDR3 reads CSARIEGAGNTIYF. The CDR3 DNA reads as TGCAGTGCTAGAATCGAGGGGGCCGGAAACACCATATATTTT.

In this sample, this clonotype turned up a few times. The chain combines TRBV20-1 with TRBJ2-7; D is perhaps TRBD1 (5 bases). This CDR3 has 12 amino acids. V dropped 5 bases and J dropped 1 base, with 9 bases sitting between them. Germline CDR1 is DFQATT and CDR2 is SNEGSKA (reference sequence). CDR3 nucleotide sequence: TGCAGTGCTGGGGCTGCTTCCTACGAGCAGTACTTC. Its protein product is CSAGAASYEQYF.

Turning to this clonotype: The conserved phenylalanine or tryptophan normally closing the CDR3 is absent here, so this likely arose from a read error. CDR3 sequence: CSVGQGNQPQHS. DNA for the CDR3: TGCAGCGTCGGACAGGGCAATCAGCCCCAGCATTCT. This rearrangement joins TRBV29-1 to TRBJ1-5; 7 bases map to TRBD1. The V gene's germline CDR1 is SQVTM and CDR2 ANQGSEA. The V gene end was trimmed by 6 bases and the J gene end by 2 bases; junction bases not matched to a gene: 1. CDR3 length: 12 amino acids.

This sequence joins TRBV28 and TRBJ1-5; D remains unclear. The CDR3 runs 14 residues. Per germline, CDR1 MDHEN and CDR2 SYDVKM. V dropped 1 base and J dropped 6 bases, with 10 bases sitting between them. The CDR3, as DNA: TGTGCCAGCAGTTTATCTCCCCATGGTCAGCCCCAGCATTTT. This gives the protein CASSLSPHGQPQHF.

This clonotype was detected only a few times. The CDR3 here is CASSEQIQGRDSPLHF. DNA of the CDR3: TGTGCCAGCAGCGAACAAATCCAGGGGAGGGATTCACCCCTCCACTTT. The chain recombines TRBV7-2 with TRBJ1-6; D possibly corresponds to TRBD1 (6 bases). V was shortened by 5 bases and J by 8 bases, with 19 bases between the two germline ends. The CDR3 consists of 16 residues. Germline CDR1 and CDR2: SGHTA and FQGNSA.

This clonotype was seen more than once but under ten times. This rearrangement joins TRBV4-1 to TRBJ2-5, with D perhaps matching TRBD2 (6 bases). CDR1 and CDR2 from the germline V gene are MGHRA and YSYEKL. V was trimmed by 2 bases and J by 5 bases, leaving 18 bases between them. The CDR3 has 16 residues. CDR3 sequence: CASSQFPLGGFETQYF. The CDR3 nucleotides read TGCGCCAGCAGCCAATTTCCTCTAGGAGGGTTCGAGACCCAGTACTTC.

This clonotype was counted between two and nine times. V and J are TRBV10-3 and TRBJ2-3; TRBD1 aligns across 8 bases. Germline assignment: CDR1 ENHRY and CDR2 SYGVKD. This CDR3 has 12 residues. The trim removed 8 bases at V and 6 bases at J, leaving 4 bases unmatched. CDR3 DNA sequence: TGTGCCATCGGACAGGGTGTTGATACGCAGTATTTT. It yields the protein CAIGQGVDTQYF.

The chain recombines TRBV30 with TRBJ2-1; D may be TRBD2 (5 bases). The CDR3 is made up of 11 amino acids. V was pared by 0 bases and J by 13 bases, with 10 bases between. CDR1 GTSNPN and CDR2 SVGIG come from the germline V gene (reference sequence). DNA for the CDR3: TGTGCCTGGAGTGTATGGGAGACCCAGTTCTTC. Residues: CAWSVWETQFF.

This clonotype was detected only a few times. This sequence joins TRBV4-1 and TRBJ1-1; D unclear. The CDR3 loop spans 14 amino acids. CDR1 is MGHRA, CDR2 YSYEKL, per germline. V lost 1 base, J lost 1 base, and 7 bases lay in between. Written as DNA, the CDR3 is TGCGCCAGCAGCCAAGGGGTCTCGAACACTGAAGCTTTCTTT. It is translated as CASSQGVSNTEAFF.

This chain joins TRBV29-1 and TRBJ2-3, with a weak D call TRBD1 (6 bases). This CDR3 contains 15 residues. V lost 5 bases and J lost 1, with 16 bases in between. Germline assignment: CDR1 SQVTM and CDR2 ANQGSEA. The CDR3 loop is CSVTQTGPGTDTQYF. The CDR3 DNA follows: TGCAGCGTTACCCAGACAGGTCCAGGCACAGATACGCAGTATTTT.

The sample holds many counts of this clonotype. CDR3 in DNA: TGCAGCGTTTACTTGACAGGGGTGACGAGAGATACGCAGTATTTT. This sequence encodes CSVYLTGVTRDTQYF. This chain joins TRBV29-1 and TRBJ2-3, with TRBD1 identical over 8 bases. This CDR3 is 15 amino acids long. V trimming: 5 bases; J trimming: 5 bases; junction bases outside the gene matches: 12. Germline loops: CDR1 SQVTM, CDR2 ANQGSEA.

The chain recombines TRBV7-2 with TRBJ2-5; 7 nucleotides agree with TRBD2. The assigned J gene may be wrong: the sequence end matches TRBJ2-7 better. The germline gives CDR1 SGHTA, CDR2 FQGNSA. CDR3 length equals 15 residues. The CDR3 sequence: CASSLALAYSYEQYF. The CDR3 DNA is TGTGCCAGCAGCTTAGCACTAGCGTATTCCTACGAGCAGTACTTC.

Concerning this clonotype itself: The junction shows a germline mismatch at one end, possibly a read error. V gene TRBV27 combines with J gene TRBJ1-2; D is possibly TRBD1 (6 bases). The CDR3 contains 13 residues. Per germline, CDR1 MNHEY and CDR2 SMNVEV (reference sequence). CDR3 region: CAGSLQGSLSYTF. The CDR3 DNA reads TGTGCCGGCAGTTTACAGGGATCCCTTAGCTACACCTTC.

This clonotype was detected a few times. This CDR3 is CASSLGQGINEQFF. The CDR3 DNA follows: TGTGCCAGCAGCTTGGGGCAGGGTATCAATGAGCAGTTCTTC. The rearrangement uses TRBV5-6 and TRBJ2-1; perhaps TRBD1 as D (5 bases). Trimming stripped 0 bases from V and 6 bases from J, with 10 bases between. Germline V gives CDR1 SGHDT, CDR2 YYEEEE. There are 14 residues in the CDR3.

Ten or more counts support this clonotype. The chain carries TRBV9 and TRBJ2-3; no reliable D call. CDR3 size: 12 residues. The germline V gene has CDR1 SGDLS and CDR2 YYNGEE. Trimming removed 0 bases at V and 6 bases at J, with 5 bases between. CDR3 in amino acids: CASSVGVDTQYF. In DNA, the CDR3 is TGTGCCAGCAGCGTAGGTGTCGATACGCAGTATTTT.

Concerning this clonotype itself: A much larger clone sits a single nucleotide away, making a read error possible. The V and J genes are TRBV5-1 and TRBJ2-5, with 7 bases fitting TRBD2. The CDR3 consists of 16 residues. Germline V gene lookup returns CDR1 SGHRS and CDR2 YFSETQ. The CDR3 nucleotides read TGCGCCAGCAGCTTCGAAGTTTGGCGGGAGCAAGAGACCCGGTACTTC. The encoded protein is CASSFEVWREQETRYF.